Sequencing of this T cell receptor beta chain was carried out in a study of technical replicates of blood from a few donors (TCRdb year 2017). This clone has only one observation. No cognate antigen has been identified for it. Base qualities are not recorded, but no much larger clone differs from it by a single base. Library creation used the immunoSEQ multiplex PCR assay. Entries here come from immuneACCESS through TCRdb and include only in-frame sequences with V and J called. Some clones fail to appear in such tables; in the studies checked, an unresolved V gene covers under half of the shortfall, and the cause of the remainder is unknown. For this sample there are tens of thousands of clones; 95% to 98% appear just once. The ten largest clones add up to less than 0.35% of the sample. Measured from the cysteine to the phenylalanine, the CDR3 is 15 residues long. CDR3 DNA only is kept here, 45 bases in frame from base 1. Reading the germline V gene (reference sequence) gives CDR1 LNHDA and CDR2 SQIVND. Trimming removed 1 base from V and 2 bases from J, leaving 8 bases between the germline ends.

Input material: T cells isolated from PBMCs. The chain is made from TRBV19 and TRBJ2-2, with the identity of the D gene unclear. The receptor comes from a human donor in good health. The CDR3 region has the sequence CASSIVLLNTGELFF. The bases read TGTGCCAGTAGTATAGTCCTTTTAAACACCGGGGAGCTGTTTTTT.